This is a list of T cell receptor beta chains from one sample in a study of shared clonotypes between healthy human individuals. The data were produced by immunoSEQ multiplex PCR, yet TCRdb's version contains in-frame clones alone and is incomplete. The table lists about 990,000 clones, 70% to 80% of them singletons. The sample consisted of memory CD4+ T cells from PBMCs. These receptor sequences come from a man aged 18 to 35 in good health. Some clones in this sample may be carry-over from other donors' samples. Each CDR3 is given with its conserved first and last residue. The D gene is left open where the match is weak. Some rows mark clone size as missing; the rest say once, few, many or name a class of expanded clone.

J gene,clone size,D gene,V gene,CDR3 protein,CDR3 DNA
TRBJ1-2,few,TRBD1,TRBV6-1,CAGRDRASANYGYTF,TGTGCCGGTCGGGACAGAGCCTCAGCTAACTATGGCTACACCTTC
TRBJ2-3,-,TRBD1,TRBV27,CASSLTGAPYTDTQYF,TGTGCCAGCAGTCTTACAGGGGCGCCCTACACAGATACGCAGTATTTT
TRBJ2-4,-,-,TRBV29-1,CSAERLLAKNIQYF,TGCAGCGCCGAACGACTACTAGCCAAAAACATTCAGTACTTC
TRBJ2-6,-,-,TRBV29-1,CSVGTASGANVLTF,TGCAGCGTTGGGACAGCCTCTGGGGCCAACGTCCTGACTTTC
TRBJ2-7,-,-,TRBV2,CASNSGRGMSEQYF,TGTGCCAGCAACAGTGGCAGGGGAATGAGCGAGCAGTACTTC
TRBJ1-3,once,-,TRBV7-2,CASSFYGHLSSGNTIYF,TGTGCCAGCAGCTTTTACGGACACCTTAGCTCTGGAAACACCATATATTTT
TRBJ2-7,-,TRBD1,TRBV5-1,CASTNDRGSDEQYF,TGCGCCAGCACAAATGACAGGGGTTCCGACGAGCAGTACTTC
TRBJ2-3,-,TRBD2,TRBV27,CASSPLPPGLAGKADTQYF,TGTGCCAGCAGTCCCCTACCCCCGGGACTAGCGGGAAAGGCAGATACGCAGTATTTT
TRBJ1-1,-,-,TRBV2,CASSGVLGAEAFF,TGTGCCAGCAGTGGGGTATTGGGCGCTGAAGCTTTCTTT
TRBJ1-2,-,TRBD1,TRBV25-1,CASSTRTGEIGYTF,TGTGCCAGCAGTACCCGGACAGGGGAGATTGGCTACACCTTC
TRBJ1-2,few,TRBD1,TRBV7-9,CASSRGDSLVRGYTF,TGTGCCAGCAGCAGGGGGGACAGCCTGGTTCGGGGCTACACCTTC
TRBJ2-3,-,-,TRBV7-2,CASSTSNTDTQYF,TGTGCCAGCAGCACCTCTAACACAGATACGCAGTATTTT
TRBJ1-4,few,-,TRBV29-1,CSAGTGNEKLFF,TGCAGCGCTGGGACTGGGAATGAAAAACTGTTTTTT
TRBJ2-1,-,TRBD2,TRBV2,CASRSTSGYEQFF,TGTGCCAGCAGGTCGACTAGCGGGTATGAGCAGTTCTTC
TRBJ2-4,-,-,TRBV19,CASSIEEAGEGKNIQYF,TGTGCCAGTAGTATAGAAGAGGCAGGGGAGGGTAAAAACATTCAGTACTTC
TRBJ1-1,-,-,TRBV9,CASSVTARNTEAFF,TGTGCCAGCAGCGTAACAGCCCGGAACACTGAAGCTTTCTTT
TRBJ2-5,many,-,TRBV7-9,CASSPGAGETQYF,TGTGCCAGCAGCCCAGGGGCGGGGGAGACCCAGTACTTC
TRBJ2-7,few,-,TRBV6-1,CASRKDLTTYEQYF,TGTGCCAGCAGAAAGGACTTAACAACCTACGAGCAGTACTTC
TRBJ1-1,-,-,TRBV19,CASTGTFMNTEAFF,TGTGCCAGTACCGGGACTTTCATGAACACTGAAGCTTTCTTT
TRBJ2-7,-,-,TRBV25-1,CASSDGTIVLYEQYF,TGTGCCAGCAGTGATGGTACCATCGTATTGTACGAGCAGTACTTC
TRBJ2-4,-,-,TRBV29-1,CSVEPESNIQYF,TGCAGCGTTGAACCGGAGTCGAACATTCAGTACTTC
TRBJ2-3,-,-,TRBV5-1,CASSGLNADTQYF,TGCGCCAGCAGCGGCCTCAACGCAGATACGCAGTATTTT
TRBJ1-2,-,-,TRBV4-2,CASSQMSGEQDGYTF,TGTGCCAGCAGCCAAATGAGCGGGGAACAGGATGGCTACACCTTC